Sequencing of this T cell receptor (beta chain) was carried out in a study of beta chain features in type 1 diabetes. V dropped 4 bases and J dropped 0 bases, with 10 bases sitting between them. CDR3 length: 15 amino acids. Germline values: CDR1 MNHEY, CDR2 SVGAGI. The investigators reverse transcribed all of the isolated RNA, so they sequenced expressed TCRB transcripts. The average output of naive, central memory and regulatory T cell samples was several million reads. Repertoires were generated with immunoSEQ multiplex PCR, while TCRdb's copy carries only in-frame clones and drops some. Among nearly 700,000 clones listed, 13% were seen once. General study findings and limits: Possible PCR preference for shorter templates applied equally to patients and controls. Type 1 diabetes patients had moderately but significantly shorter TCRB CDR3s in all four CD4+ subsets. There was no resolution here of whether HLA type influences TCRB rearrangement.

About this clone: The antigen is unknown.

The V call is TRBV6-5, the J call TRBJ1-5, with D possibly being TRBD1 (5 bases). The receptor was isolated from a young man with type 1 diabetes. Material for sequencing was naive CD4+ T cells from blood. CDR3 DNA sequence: TGTGCCAGCAGTTTCGGGGCGGATAGCAATCAGCCCCAGCATTTT. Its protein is CASSFGADSNQPQHF.